The rows below give T cell receptor beta chains drawn from one sample of a study of circulating CD8 cells and anti-PD-1 response in melanoma. TCRdb reanalysed the reads using MiXCR and keeps one entry per CDR3 protein. Of about 790 distinct CDR3 sequences in the sample, 10% to 15% were seen once. Sequencing used CD8+ T cells from PBMCs, obtained at baseline or after one month of anti-PD-1 therapy (not recorded which). The receptors here all came from a human donor with melanoma. Both conserved end residues are part of each CDR3. A D gene is named only where the DNA matches it firmly. The listing skips clone size in some rows; elsewhere it reads once, few, many or a size class.

v_call: TRBV19; j_call: TRBJ2-2; clone_size: medium-sized; d_call: NA; cdr3_aa: CASSNPAVAAGELFF; cdr3_nt: TGTGCCAGTAGTAATCCGGCAGTCGCGGCCGGGGAGCTGTTTTTT
v_call: TRBV7-3; j_call: TRBJ2-7; clone_size: NA; d_call: NA; cdr3_aa: CASSQGGDGYEQHF; cdr3_nt: TGTGCCAGCAGCCAAGGGGGTGATGGCTACGAGCAGCACTTC
v_call: TRBV20-1; j_call: TRBJ2-1; clone_size: medium-sized; d_call: TRBD1; cdr3_aa: CSASWIRQGAGNEQFF; cdr3_nt: TGCAGTGCTAGTTGGATCCGACAGGGTGCCGGGAATGAGCAGTTCTTC
v_call: TRBV12-5; j_call: TRBJ2-3; clone_size: medium-sized; d_call: TRBD1; cdr3_aa: CASALRDRAQDTQYF; cdr3_nt: TGTGCTAGTGCCCTCCGGGACAGGGCACAAGATACGCAGTATTTT
v_call: TRBV5-6; j_call: TRBJ2-1; clone_size: medium-sized; d_call: NA; cdr3_aa: CASSLSGPYNEQFF; cdr3_nt: TGTGCCAGCAGCTTGAGTGGCCCCTACAATGAGCAGTTCTTC
v_call: TRBV2; j_call: TRBJ2-3; clone_size: medium-sized; d_call: TRBD2; cdr3_aa: CASSGPVIAGVTDTQYF; cdr3_nt: TGTGCCAGCAGTGGGCCCGTGATAGCGGGGGTGACAGATACGCAGTATTTT
v_call: TRBV9; j_call: TRBJ1-1; clone_size: medium-sized; d_call: NA; cdr3_aa: CASSADTAFTEAFF; cdr3_nt: TGTGCCAGCAGCGCAGACACAGCGTTCACTGAAGCTTTCTTT
v_call: TRBV12-3/TRBV12-4; j_call: TRBJ1-5; clone_size: medium-sized; d_call: NA; cdr3_aa: CASSRYWYREGENQPQHF; cdr3_nt: TGTGCCAGCAGTCGTTACTGGTACAGGGAGGGTGAAAATCAGCCCCAGCATTTT
v_call: TRBV27; j_call: TRBJ1-2; clone_size: medium-sized; d_call: TRBD1; cdr3_aa: CASSLGTGDYGYTF; cdr3_nt: TGTGCCAGCAGTTTAGGGACAGGAGACTATGGCTACACCTTC
v_call: TRBV24-1; j_call: TRBJ2-7; clone_size: medium-sized; d_call: NA; cdr3_aa: CATSDSPGVYEQYF; cdr3_nt: TGTGCCACCAGTGATTCCCCGGGGGTCTACGAGCAGTACTTC
v_call: TRBV14; j_call: TRBJ2-1; clone_size: NA; d_call: NA; cdr3_aa: CASSQIYNEQFF; cdr3_nt: TGTGCCAGCAGCCAAATCTACAATGAGCAGTTCTTC
v_call: TRBV27; j_call: TRBJ2-7; clone_size: large; d_call: NA; cdr3_aa: CASSLIYEQYF; cdr3_nt: TGTGCCAGCAGTTTAATCTACGAGCAGTACTTC
v_call: TRBV12-5; j_call: TRBJ2-5; clone_size: medium-sized; d_call: TRBD1; cdr3_aa: CASGPRDRAGETQYF; cdr3_nt: TGTGCTAGTGGTCCCCGGGACAGAGCAGGAGAGACCCAGTACTTC
v_call: TRBV7-9; j_call: TRBJ2-3; clone_size: medium-sized; d_call: NA; cdr3_aa: CASSLNPSGEGDTQYF; cdr3_nt: TGTGCCAGCAGCTTAAATCCGTCAGGAGAGGGGGATACGCAGTATTTT
v_call: TRBV12-5; j_call: TRBJ2-5; clone_size: large; d_call: NA; cdr3_aa: CASGQTEETQYF; cdr3_nt: TGTGCTAGTGGTCAGACTGAAGAGACCCAGTACTTC
v_call: TRBV12-3/TRBV12-4; j_call: TRBJ2-3; clone_size: medium-sized; d_call: NA; cdr3_aa: CASSPGPIPDTQYF; cdr3_nt: TGTGCCAGCAGCCCGGGACCGATCCCAGATACGCAGTATTTT
v_call: TRBV20-1; j_call: TRBJ2-2; clone_size: NA; d_call: TRBD2; cdr3_aa: CSAREGGGGFNARELFF; cdr3_nt: TGCAGTGCTAGAGAAGGTGGCGGGGGATTTAATGCCAGGGAGCTGTTTTTT
v_call: TRBV7-2; j_call: TRBJ2-7; clone_size: NA; d_call: NA; cdr3_aa: CASSLGLSYEQYF; cdr3_nt: TGTGCCAGCAGCCTAGGACTTTCCTACGAGCAGTACTTC
v_call: TRBV21-1; j_call: TRBJ2-7; clone_size: NA; d_call: NA; cdr3_aa: CASSLPPGLPYEQYF; cdr3_nt: TGTGCCAGCAGCCTCCCTCCGGGACTTCCCTACGAGCAGTACTTC
v_call: TRBV21-1; j_call: TRBJ2-5; clone_size: medium-sized; d_call: NA; cdr3_aa: CASSPGRTQYF; cdr3_nt: TGTGCCAGCAGCCCGGGGCGAACCCAGTACTTC
v_call: TRBV10-3; j_call: TRBJ2-1; clone_size: medium-sized; d_call: NA; cdr3_aa: CATQGDSYNEQFF; cdr3_nt: TGTGCCACGCAAGGGGATTCCTACAATGAGCAGTTCTTC
v_call: TRBV7-8; j_call: TRBJ2-5; clone_size: medium-sized; d_call: NA; cdr3_aa: CASSLTGPYIKPTQYF; cdr3_nt: TGTGCCAGCAGCTTAACAGGGCCTTACATAAAACCCACCCAGTACTTC
v_call: TRBV4-1; j_call: TRBJ2-7; clone_size: medium-sized; d_call: NA; cdr3_aa: CASSQSRGFSYEQYF; cdr3_nt: TGCGCCAGCAGCCAGAGTCGAGGGTTCTCCTACGAGCAGTACTTC
v_call: TRBV20-1; j_call: TRBJ1-5; clone_size: medium-sized; d_call: NA; cdr3_aa: CSASPLGRPQHF; cdr3_nt: TGCAGTGCTTCACCCCTGGGACGGCCCCAGCATTTT
v_call: TRBV19; j_call: TRBJ2-7; clone_size: medium-sized; d_call: NA; cdr3_aa: CASGRGPYEQYF; cdr3_nt: TGTGCCAGTGGCAGGGGTCCCTACGAGCAGTACTTC